This T cell receptor beta chain was found in a study of blood T cell repertoires in COVID-19. There are 16 residues in the CDR3. V shed 1 base and J 0 bases; nucleotides not matched to a gene: 2. The germline gives CDR1 KGHDR, CDR2 SFDVKD. Only in-frame clones appear in the TCRdb table, and some are missing; sequencing was by immunoSEQ multiplex PCR. The table records some 250,000 clones, roughly nine tenths of them present only once. This chain uses TRBV24-1 with TRBJ2-3; TRBD2 agrees at 8 bases. Sequenced: PBMCs or T cells enriched from blood (not recorded which). This TCR was sampled from a human donor in a cohort exposed to, infected with or recovered from COVID-19 (not recorded which). The donor label of this sample is uncertain. The DNA of the CDR3 is TGTGCCACCAGTGATTTTAAGCGGGGGAGCACAGATACGCAGTATTTT. Translation gives CATSDFKRGSTDTQYF.